This T cell receptor (beta chain) appears in the sequencing data of a study of cytomegalovirus exposure and HLA in healthy donors. General observations from the study: Highly shared sequence variants in one cluster were likely a sequencing artifact. Later analysis showed TCR association rates varying by HLA locus, highest for DRB1 and lowest for HLA-C.

Healthy bone marrow donors made up the cohort. The CDR3 contains 16 residues. Germline loops: CDR1 MNHNY, CDR2 SVGAGI (reference sequence). The ends were cut back, 7 bases at V and 4 bases at J, with 20 bases in the middle. The PCR was carried out with 60 Vbeta primers and 13 Jbeta primers. Generated by immunoSEQ multiplex PCR, the TCRdb table keeps only in-frame clones and is missing some. The sample has some 70,000 clones; about four fifths are singletons. Points on this clone: Its target is not known.

The sample consisted of PBMCs. The gene calls are TRBV6-6 and TRBJ1-3; D perhaps matches TRBD1 (5 bases). The clonotype originates from a woman aged 45-60 years in good health and CMV-seronegative. The CDR3 bases are TGTGCCAGCACCCTATGGGGGTGGGAGGCCGGAAACACCATATATTTT. Its translation: CASTLWGWEAGNTIYF.